Presented here are 32 T cell receptor beta chains from one specimen sequenced in a study of vaccination and CD4 T cells after COVID-19. Sequence data for DNA of cultured CD4+ T cells were generated by the Oncomine TCR Beta short-read assay. TCRdb redid the calling of the PCR reads with MiXCR, one entry per CDR3 protein. The sample gives roughly 7,000 distinct CDR3 sequences, around three quarters of which show up once; around 35% is in the top ten. Treatment denoted: roughly ten-day PBMC culture with coronavirus spike peptide pools or control peptides (ViraFEST assay). No antigen has been identified for these receptors. The sample was CD4+ T cells from blood, cultured in vitro. The receptors shown here come from a human donor who had recovered from COVID-19.

This clonotype was picked up one time. The V call is TRBV11-3, the J call TRBJ1-1; D is ambiguous. The CDR3 spans 15 residues. V dropped 5 bases and J dropped 1 base, with 14 bases sitting between them. Germline-derived CDR1 and CDR2 are SGHNT and YENEEA. The CDR3 DNA sequence: TGTGCCAGCAGCCATAGACCCCGGGAGAACACTGAAGCTTTCTTT. Translation gives CASSHRPRENTEAFF.

The chain joins TRBV7-8 to TRBJ1-3; D gene unclear. This CDR3 spans 15 amino acids. CDR1 SGHVS and CDR2 FQNEAQ come from the germline V gene. The V and J ends lost 2 bases and 2 bases respectively, with 10 bases between them. This CDR3 is CASSLIYAAGNTIYF. CDR3 DNA sequence: TGTGCCAGCAGCTTAATCTACGCCGCTGGAAACACCATATATTTT.

The V gene is TRBV10-3, the J gene TRBJ2-3; 7 bases are a match to TRBD2. V was pared by 8 bases and J by 2 bases, with 16 bases of the junction left unmatched. The CDR3 has 17 amino acids. The V gene's germline CDR1 is ENHRY and CDR2 SYGVKD. The CDR3 DNA reads TGTGCCATCCGAAGCATACTGGCGGGAGCAGCCACAGATACGCAGTATTTT. Protein: CAIRSILAGAATDTQYF.

The rearrangement uses TRBV6-2 or TRBV6-3 and TRBJ1-5; no clear D gene. There are 14 residues in the CDR3. Germline loops: CDR1 MNHEY, CDR2 SVGEGT. V was pared by 0 bases and J by 1 base, with 4 bases between. The CDR3 DNA follows: TGTGCCAGCAGTTACTCACTCAGCAATCAGCCCCAGCATTTT. It encodes CASSYSLSNQPQHF.

This clonotype was detected once. V usage is TRBV20-1 and J usage is TRBJ1-2; 7 positions agree with TRBD1. The V gene's germline CDR1 is DFQATT and CDR2 SNEGSKA (reference sequence). The CDR3 length is 15 residues. The V gene end was trimmed by 4 bases and the J gene end by 8 bases; junction bases not matched to a gene: 16. CDR3 sequence reads: CSAIGGFAGGLGYTF. CDR3 coding DNA: TGCAGTGCTATCGGGGGTTTCGCAGGGGGACTAGGCTACACCTTC.

This chain links TRBV6-1 with TRBJ2-1, with 9 bases that match TRBD2. With V trimmed by 2 bases and J by 3 bases, 5 bases remained unmatched. Germline assignment: CDR1 MNHNS and CDR2 SASEGT. The CDR3 loop spans 16 amino acids. The CDR3 sequence: CASSESAGGFYNEQFF. In DNA form, the CDR3 reads TGTGCCAGCAGTGAATCAGCGGGAGGTTTCTACAATGAGCAGTTCTTC.

This clonotype came up a few times. This sequence joins TRBV2 and TRBJ1-3, with 9 bases identical to TRBD1. Germline trimming cut 5 bases from V and 3 bases from J; bases unmatched to any gene: 8. CDR3 length: 16 residues. Looked up from germline, CDR1 is SNHLY and CDR2 is FYNNEI. CDR3 sequence: CASSFPQGAGGNTIYF. The DNA of the CDR3 is TGTGCCAGCAGTTTTCCACAGGGGGCTGGTGGAAACACCATATATTTT.

V gene TRBV28 combines with J gene TRBJ1-6; D is possibly TRBD1 (6 bases). Germline V CDR1 and CDR2: MDHEN, SYDVKM. Trimming shortened V by 6 bases and J by 9 bases, and 21 bases separated the two germline ends. The CDR3 has 16 residues. The CDR3 DNA reads as TGTGCCAGCAGCCATAGGCGGGGCAGGGGTTTTTCACCCCTCCACTTT. The encoded protein is CASSHRRGRGFSPLHF. Full variable domain (rest looked up from reference TRBV28 and TRBJ1-6): DVKVTQSSRYLVKRTGEKVFLECVQDMDHENMFWYRQDPGLGLRLIYFSYDVKMKEKGDIPEGYSVSREKKERFSLILESASTNQTSMYLCASSHRRGRGFSPLHFGNGTRLTVT.

The chain joins TRBV15 to TRBJ2-5; TRBD2 agrees at 9 bases. CDR3 size: 14 residues. In germline, CDR1 is LNHNV, CDR2 YYDKDF (reference sequence). Trimming at V came to 5 bases and at J to 4 bases, leaving 5 bases not matched to a gene. The CDR3 reads CATSGSSGAETQYF. In nucleotides, the CDR3 is TGTGCCACCAGCGGATCTAGCGGGGCAGAGACCCAGTACTTC. Full variable domain (rest looked up from reference TRBV15 and TRBJ2-5): DAMVIQNPRYQVTQFGKPVTLSCSQTLNHNVMYWYQQKSSQAPKLLFHYYDKDFNNEADTPDNFQSRRPNTSFCFLDIRSPGLGDTAMYLCATSGSSGAETQYFGPGTRLLVL.

The J gene is TRBJ2-5, the V gene TRBV27; TRBD1 agrees at 8 bases. Germline V gene data show CDR1 as MNHEY and CDR2 as SMNVEV (reference sequence). This CDR3 is 14 amino acids long. The junction had 8 bases not matched to a gene; V was cut back by 6 bases and J by 5 bases. CDR3 amino acids: CASSHRDRRETQYF. In nucleotides, the CDR3 is TGTGCCAGCAGCCACCGGGACAGGAGGGAGACCCAGTACTTC.

Written as DNA, the CDR3 is TGTGCCAGCAGCTCGCCTCAGGGGCACACTGAAGCTTTCTTT. The encoded protein is CASSSPQGHTEAFF. The chain links TRBV11-1 to TRBJ1-1; tentative D call: TRBD1 (6 bases). There are 14 residues in the CDR3. V was shortened by 4 bases and J by 3 bases, with 12 bases between the two germline ends. Germline V lookup: CDR1 SGHAT, CDR2 FQDESV (reference sequence).

The gene calls are TRBV19 and TRBJ1-2; 7 nucleotides match TRBD1. Germline CDR1 LNHDA, CDR2 SQIVND (reference sequence). V shed 6 bases, J shed 6 bases, and the junction held 7 bases outside the gene matches. There are 13 residues in the CDR3. CDR3 amino acids: CASSLDRSDGYTF. The CDR3, as DNA: TGTGCCAGTAGCTTGGACAGGTCTGATGGCTACACCTTC.

The V call is TRBV30, the J call TRBJ1-1; 8 bases map to TRBD1. The germline V gene encodes CDR1 GTSNPN and CDR2 SVGIG (reference sequence). The CDR3 consists of 15 residues. With 3 bases clipped from V and 1 base from J, the junction kept 7 bases outside the gene matches. Written as DNA, the CDR3 is TGTGCCTGGAGCAGGACAGGGAAGGGGAACACTGAAGCTTTCTTT. Amino acid sequence: CAWSRTGKGNTEAFF.

CDR3 coding DNA: TGTGCCAGCAGCATGTCCGGGCGTCTGTGGGGCGAAAAACTGTTTTTT. It codes for CASSMSGRLWGEKLFF. V is TRBV11-3 and J is TRBJ1-4; D perhaps matches TRBD1 (5 bases). The CDR3 length is 16 residues. Trimming cost V 5 bases and J 8 bases, with 21 bases left between them. CDR1 SGHNT and CDR2 YENEEA come from the germline V gene.

The chain carries TRBV7-2 and TRBJ2-7; TRBD2 aligns across 8 bases. The germline V gene has CDR1 SGHTA and CDR2 FQGNSA. The CDR3 runs to 15 residues. V lost 2 bases and J lost 1; bases outside the gene matches: 4. The CDR3 DNA sequence: TGTGCCAGCAGCTTACGCGGGGGGACTTCCTACGAGCAGTACTTC. Translated: CASSLRGGTSYEQYF. Together with reference TRBV7-2 and TRBJ2-7, the CDR3 gives the full variable domain: GAGVSQSPSNKVTEKGKDVELRCDPISGHTALYWYRQSLGQGLEFLIYFQGNSAPDKSGLPSDRFSAERTGGSVSTLTIQRTQQEDSAVYLCASSLRGGTSYEQYFGPGTRLTVT.

The chain has TRBV19 and TRBJ1-1; no reliable D call. The germline gives CDR1 LNHDA, CDR2 SQIVND (reference sequence). V lost 10 bases and J lost 3, with 15 bases in between. There are 13 residues in the CDR3. CDR3 nucleotides: TGTGCCACTTCGGTCCAGAGGGACACTGAAGCTTTCTTT. This codes for CATSVQRDTEAFF.

The V and J genes are TRBV20-1 and TRBJ1-1; the D is unclear. This CDR3 region has 12 residues. Germline loops: CDR1 DFQATT, CDR2 SNEGSKA (reference sequence). Deletions cut 3 bases from V and 2 bases from J, with 7 bases between. CDR3 residues: CSASPTNTEAFF. DNA for the CDR3: TGCAGTGCTAGCCCGACTAACACTGAAGCTTTCTTT.

The CDR3 reads CSASHGSVTEAFF. Written as DNA, the CDR3 is TGCAGTGCGAGCCATGGAAGCGTCACTGAAGCTTTCTTT. V and J are TRBV20-1 and TRBJ1-1, with D uncertain. The CDR3 length is 13 residues. Germline assignment: CDR1 DFQATT and CDR2 SNEGSKA (reference sequence). The V end was cut by 6 bases, the J end by 4 bases, with 15 bases between.

This clonotype showed up just a few times. The chain recombines TRBV27 with TRBJ2-2; the match to TRBD2 covers 11 bases. The CDR3 contains 17 residues. Trimming at V came to 0 bases and at J to 1 base, leaving 1 base not matched to a gene. The germline V gene encodes CDR1 MNHEY and CDR2 SMNVEV (reference sequence). The CDR3 is CASSLSGTSGNTGELFF. CDR3 coding DNA: TGTGCCAGCAGTTTATCTGGGACTAGCGGGAACACCGGGGAGCTGTTTTTT.

V and J are TRBV2 and TRBJ1-2; 9 bases match TRBD1. V trimming: 6 bases; J trimming: 3 bases; junction bases outside the gene matches: 2. The germline V gene encodes CDR1 SNHLY and CDR2 FYNNEI. This CDR3 contains 13 residues. The CDR3 here is CASRGQGYYGYTF. In nucleotides, the CDR3 is TGTGCCAGCAGGGGACAGGGCTACTATGGCTACACCTTC.

The V gene is TRBV6-2 or TRBV6-3, the J gene TRBJ1-1; D is perhaps TRBD1 (5 bases). The V end lost 5 bases, the J end lost 3 bases, and 13 bases lay between the germline ends. The CDR3 loop spans 14 amino acids. Germline V gives CDR1 MNHEY, CDR2 SVGEGT. CDR3 sequence: CASSPGQGYTEAFF. CDR3 DNA: TGTGCCAGCAGTCCAGGGCAAGGGTACACTGAAGCTTTCTTT.

This clonotype was picked up one time. This chain uses TRBV11-2 with TRBJ1-6; possibly TRBD1 for D (6 bases). Trimming cost V 5 bases and J 12 bases, with 14 bases left between them. Germline V gene sequence: CDR1 SGHAT, CDR2 FQNNGV. The length of the CDR3 is 13 residues. CDR3: CASSDRRLGPLHF. DNA for the CDR3: TGTGCCAGCAGCGACAGGCGCCTTGGACCCCTCCACTTT.

V and J are TRBV6-1 and TRBJ2-3, with D possibly being TRBD1 (5 bases). Per germline, CDR1 MNHNS and CDR2 SASEGT. CDR3 length: 14 residues. V was clipped by 6 bases and J by 8 bases, with 18 bases between them. CDR3 sequence reads: CASRTGNTVGTQYF. CDR3 DNA: TGTGCCAGCAGAACAGGAAACACAGTTGGTACGCAGTATTTT.

J is TRBJ1-2 and V is TRBV6-1, with a weak D call TRBD1 (6 bases). The germline V and J ends were trimmed by 4 bases and 0 bases, with 6 bases remaining between them. In germline, CDR1 is MNHNS, CDR2 SASEGT. This CDR3 is 13 amino acids long. CDR3 sequence reads: CASSAGANYGYTF. CDR3 sequence (DNA): TGTGCCAGCAGTGCAGGGGCTAACTATGGCTACACCTTC.

The chain carries TRBV7-9 and TRBJ2-5; tentative D call: TRBD1 (5 bases). Between the trimmed V and J ends, which lost 1 base and 1 base, there was a span of 13 bases. CDR1 and CDR2 from the germline V gene are SEHNR and FQNEAQ (reference sequence). This CDR3 is 16 amino acids long. The CDR3 nucleotides read TGTGCCAGCAGCTTAGTTCGGTCGACAGTCCAAGAGACCCAGTACTTC. Translating gives CASSLVRSTVQETQYF.

In its sample, this clonotype was seen once. This rearrangement joins TRBV6-1 to TRBJ1-4; 8 positions agree with TRBD1. The ends lost 7 bases at V and 3 bases at J; junction bases unmatched: 1. This CDR3 has 13 residues. Germline V gene lookup returns CDR1 MNHNS and CDR2 SASEGT. In DNA, the CDR3 is TGTGCCAGCATGACAGGGGCTAATGAAAAACTGTTTTTT. Protein product: CASMTGANEKLFF.

The table lists this clonotype with a few counts. The chain combines TRBV20-1 with TRBJ1-1, with 8 bases that match TRBD1. The germline V gene encodes CDR1 DFQATT and CDR2 SNEGSKA (reference sequence). The CDR3 spans 14 residues. V lost 6 bases and J lost 6; bases outside the gene matches: 12. Here the CDR3 reads CSATTGQGGAEAFF. CDR3 nucleotide sequence: TGCAGTGCAACGACAGGACAGGGTGGGGCTGAAGCTTTCTTT.

The rearrangement uses TRBV15 and TRBJ2-4, with D tentatively TRBD1 or TRBD2 (6 bases each). This CDR3 comprises 15 residues. The germline V and J ends were trimmed by 0 bases and 8 bases, with 14 bases remaining between them. Germline V gene lookup returns CDR1 LNHNV and CDR2 YYDKDF (reference sequence). As DNA, the CDR3 is TGTGCCACCAGCAGAGATGAACAGGGAGGAGACATTCAGTACTTC. This gives the protein CATSRDEQGGDIQYF.

The chain links TRBV10-1 to TRBJ2-2; unclear D gene. Per germline, CDR1 WNHNN and CDR2 SYGVQD (reference sequence). The V and J ends lost 6 bases and 2 bases respectively, with 4 bases between them. The CDR3 is made up of 12 amino acids. CDR3 nucleotide sequence: TGCGCCAGCAGCCAAAACACCGGGGAGCTGTTTTTT. It is translated as CASSQNTGELFF.

The rearrangement links TRBV10-3 to TRBJ2-7; weak D call: TRBD2 (5 bases). The ends were cut back, 4 bases at V and 6 bases at J, with 19 bases in the middle. There are 15 residues in the CDR3. CDR1 ENHRY and CDR2 SYGVKD come from the germline V gene. For the CDR3, the DNA is TGTGCCATCAGTGTGGCGGACTCCACCGTCCTCGAGCAGTACTTC. Protein product: CAISVADSTVLEQYF.

The chain is built from TRBV28 and TRBJ1-1, with TRBD1 as a possible D gene (6 bases). Deletions cut 5 bases from V and 9 bases from J, with 16 bases between. Per germline, CDR1 MDHEN and CDR2 SYDVKM. The CDR3 is 13 residues long. CDR3 DNA sequence: TGTGCCAGCAGTACAGGGATCGGAGGGAAAGCTTTCTTT. As protein: CASSTGIGGKAFF. The variable domain in full, completed from reference TRBV28 and TRBJ1-1, reads DVKVTQSSRYLVKRTGEKVFLECVQDMDHENMFWYRQDPGLGLRLIYFSYDVKMKEKGDIPEGYSVSREKKERFSLILESASTNQTSMYLCASSTGIGGKAFFGQGTRLTVV.

This clonotype was seen a handful of times. V gene TRBV7-2 combines with J gene TRBJ1-3; D is unclear. CDR1 is SGHTA, CDR2 FQGNSA, per germline. The CDR3 length is 18 residues. The V gene lost 0 bases and the J gene lost 0 bases, with 15 bases spanning the gap. The CDR3 loop is CASSLALNSLLSGNTIYF. CDR3 DNA sequence: TGTGCCAGCAGCTTAGCGCTAAACAGCCTACTCTCTGGAAACACCATATATTTT.